This is a list of T cell receptor beta chains from one sample in a study of cytomegalovirus exposure and HLA in healthy donors. Profiling relied on immunoSEQ multiplex PCR, and the TCRdb table lists in-frame clones only, not all of them. Of nearly 200,000 clones in the sample, 82% were seen once. The sequenced material came from PBMCs. The receptors were sampled from a boy aged 2-9 years in good health and CMV-seronegative. Each CDR3 is given with its conserved first and last residue. The D gene is left open where the match is weak.

CDR3 protein	D gene	V gene
CASGRGGIQETQYF	TRBD2	TRBV2
CASSTGGWGYGYTF	TRBD1	TRBV10-2
CSVKDRSLSSYEQYF	TRBD1	TRBV29-1
CASSPRGLGGTTNEKLFF	NA	TRBV7-2
CASSTGQGAYEQYF	TRBD1	TRBV2
CASSLDGLGNTIYF	NA	TRBV5-4
CASSAYGGQQETQYF	NA	TRBV4-1
CASSVGGGWTSLNNEQFF	TRBD2	TRBV9
CASRKRGYDTDTQYF	TRBD2	TRBV6-4
CASSAQVHYGYTF	NA	TRBV28
CASSLGTGVYGYTF	TRBD1	TRBV5-6
CASSSTLDRIRQGYTF	NA	TRBV7-9
CASSLTPSTGSYEQYF	NA	TRBV18
CASSLRTSGGPSTDTQYF	TRBD2	TRBV7-3
CASSGQAVSYEQYF	TRBD1	TRBV27
CASSEDGTPTPNGYTF	NA	TRBV2
CASSLEDPGFTTEAFF	NA	TRBV7-6
CASSLSNRLAGGRGELFF	TRBD2	TRBV11-2
CASSVDVEAGTGVKDTQYF	TRBD1	TRBV7-6
CASSSLLIRSNEKLFF	NA	TRBV4-1
CASSDYAGPGQPQHF	NA	TRBV6-1
CASSEGLAGATQYF	TRBD2	TRBV5-1
CASSSIREGSDGYTF	NA	TRBV5-4
CASRRQGGNYGYTF	TRBD1	TRBV6-5
CASSQGLAGGTHYEQYF	TRBD2	TRBV4-1
CASSVIDSYNEQFF	NA	TRBV9
CASSLDWTSGDTSQYF	TRBD2	TRBV13
CASSPRGRMETQYF	TRBD1	TRBV11-2
CASHPASGEQFF	NA	TRBV7-9
CASSLMAQETQYF	NA	TRBV5-1
CASSTLAGGYEQYF	TRBD2	TRBV6-5
CASSEEAGASQHF	NA	TRBV2
CASSHPSPGYGYTF	NA	TRBV4-2
CSARVGRQYF	NA	TRBV20-1
CASKSSGVITGELFF	TRBD2	TRBV19
CASSLPRGEAFF	NA	TRBV19
CASSLVRRGTDTQYF	NA	TRBV5-1
CASSPHPAGTGVNGYTF	TRBD1	TRBV2
CAGSPSEGQLHF	NA	TRBV18
CASSLLGQGDTGELFF	TRBD1	TRBV7-6
CASSLARPGTGYYTF	TRBD1	TRBV5-1
CASSLYNQGDHYNEQFF	NA	TRBV5-1
CASSSMTPSYEQYF	NA	TRBV5-1
CASSLGANQPQHF	NA	TRBV7-2
CATSRTGMGTEAFF	TRBD1	TRBV15
CASLGQGARGYTF	TRBD1	TRBV19
CASRVSVVSYEQYF	NA	TRBV19
CAISQILEGELFF	NA	TRBV10-3
CASSPGGNQPQHF	NA	TRBV18
CASSVQGALNYGYTF	TRBD1	TRBV6-8
CASRTGQGFVTEAFF	TRBD1	TRBV2
CASSLTAGLYGYTF	NA	TRBV5-1
CASSAQGHEKLFF	TRBD1	TRBV2
CASSFPREGGGELFF	NA	TRBV5-6